This note documents a single T cell receptor (beta chain) sequence. Its antigen remains unidentified. These data are taken from a study of cytomegalovirus exposure and HLA in healthy donors. Sequenced by immunoSEQ multiplex PCR; TCRdb stores in-frame clones only, minus some. Among approximately 240,000 clones listed, 80% to 95% were seen once. The CDR3 has 15 residues. The germline gives CDR1 MGHRA, CDR2 YSYEKL. Trimming at V came to 6 bases and at J to 4 bases, leaving 10 bases not matched to a gene. Study-wide results and limits: Rare TCR sequences dominated, though some public TCRs recurred in many donors.

Material for sequencing was PBMCs. The chain links TRBV4-1 to TRBJ2-7; 9 nucleotides match TRBD2. This receptor was taken from a woman aged 18-35 years in good health and CMV-seronegative. The CDR3 bases are TGCGCCAGCAGATGGCTAGCGGGACCACAATACGAGCAGTACTTC. Amino acid sequence: CASRWLAGPQYEQYF.